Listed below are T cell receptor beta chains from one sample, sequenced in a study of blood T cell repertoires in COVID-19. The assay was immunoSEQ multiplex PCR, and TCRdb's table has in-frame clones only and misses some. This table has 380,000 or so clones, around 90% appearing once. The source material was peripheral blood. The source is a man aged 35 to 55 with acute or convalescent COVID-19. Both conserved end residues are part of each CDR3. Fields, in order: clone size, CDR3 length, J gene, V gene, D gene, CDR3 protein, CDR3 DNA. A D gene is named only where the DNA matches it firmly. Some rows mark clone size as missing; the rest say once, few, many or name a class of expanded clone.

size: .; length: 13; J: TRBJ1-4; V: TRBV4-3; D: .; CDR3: CASSQDRVAKLFF; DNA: TGCGCCAGCAGCCAAGACAGGGTGGCAAAACTGTTTTTT
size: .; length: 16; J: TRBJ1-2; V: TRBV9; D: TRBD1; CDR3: CASSPRDSLSFYGYTF; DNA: TGTGCCAGCAGCCCTCGGGACAGCCTCTCCTTCTATGGCTACACCTTC
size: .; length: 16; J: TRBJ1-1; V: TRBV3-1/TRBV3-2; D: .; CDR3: CASSLPAGRGGNEAFF; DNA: TGTGCCAGCAGCCTCCCGGCAGGGAGGGGGGGGAATGAAGCTTTCTTT
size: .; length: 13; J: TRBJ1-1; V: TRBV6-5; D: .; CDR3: CASSYNRATEAFF; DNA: TGTGCCAGCAGTTACAACAGGGCCACTGAAGCTTTCTTT
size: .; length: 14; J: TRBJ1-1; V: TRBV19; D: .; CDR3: CASSTDRVNTEAFF; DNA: TGTGCCAGTAGTACCGACAGAGTGAACACTGAAGCTTTCTTT
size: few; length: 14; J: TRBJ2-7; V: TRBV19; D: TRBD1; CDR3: CASSVNRGSYEQYF; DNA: TGTGCCAGTAGTGTAAACAGGGGTTCCTACGAGCAGTACTTC
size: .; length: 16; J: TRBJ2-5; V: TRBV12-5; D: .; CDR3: CASSRGARINQETQYF; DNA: TGTGCTAGTTCTCGGGGGGCCAGGATAAACCAAGAGACCCAGTACTTC
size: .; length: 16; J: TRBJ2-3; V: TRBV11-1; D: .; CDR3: CASSLGSRLSTDTQYF; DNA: TGTGCCAGCAGCTTAGGGTCCCGCCTAAGCACAGATACGCAGTATTTT
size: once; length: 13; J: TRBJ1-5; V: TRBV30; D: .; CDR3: CAWGPKSVPPQHF; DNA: TGTGCCTGGGGGCCTAAGAGTGTCCCCCCCCAGCATTTT
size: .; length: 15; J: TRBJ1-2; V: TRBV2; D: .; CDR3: CASSEAQTSNYGYTF; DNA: TGTGCCAGCAGTGAAGCTCAGACTTCTAACTATGGCTACACCTTC
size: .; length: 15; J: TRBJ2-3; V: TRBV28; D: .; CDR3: CASSRGGMHTDTQYF; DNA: TGTGCCAGCTCCCGGGGCGGGATGCACACAGATACGCAGTATTTT
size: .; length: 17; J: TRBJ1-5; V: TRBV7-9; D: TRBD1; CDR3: CASSLAGVRGFDQPQHF; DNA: TGTGCCAGCAGCTTAGCGGGGGTCAGGGGGTTCGATCAGCCCCAGCATTTT
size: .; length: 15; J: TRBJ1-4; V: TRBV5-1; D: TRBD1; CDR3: CASSLRTGRNEKLFF; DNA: TGCGCCAGCAGCTTACGGACAGGGAGGAATGAAAAACTGTTTTTT
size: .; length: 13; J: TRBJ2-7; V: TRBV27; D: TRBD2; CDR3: CASSFSGGYEQYF; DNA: TGTGCCAGCAGTTTTTCGGGGGGCTACGAGCAGTACTTC
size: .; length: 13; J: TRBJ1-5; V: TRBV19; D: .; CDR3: CASNKEGYQPQHF; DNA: TGTGCCAGTAACAAGGAGGGGTACCAGCCCCAGCATTTT
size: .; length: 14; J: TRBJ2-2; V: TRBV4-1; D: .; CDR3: CASSQDRLAGELFF; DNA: TGCGCCAGCAGCCAAGATCGGTTGGCCGGGGAGCTGTTTTTT
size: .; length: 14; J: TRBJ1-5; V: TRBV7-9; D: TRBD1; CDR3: CASSFGQGNQPQHF; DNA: TGTGCCAGCAGCTTTGGACAGGGTAATCAGCCCCAGCATTTT
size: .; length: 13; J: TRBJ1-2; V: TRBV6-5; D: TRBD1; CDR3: CASSRQGAGVYTF; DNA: TGTGCCAGCAGTAGACAGGGGGCTGGGGTTTACACCTTC
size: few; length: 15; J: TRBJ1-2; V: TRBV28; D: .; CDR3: CASSLTDPGYYGYTF; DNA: TGTGCCAGCAGCCTTACTGACCCGGGGTACTATGGCTACACCTTC
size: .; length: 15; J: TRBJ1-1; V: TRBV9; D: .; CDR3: CASTKGGGGTTEAFF; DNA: TGTGCCAGCACCAAAGGTGGGGGCGGTACCACTGAAGCTTTCTTT
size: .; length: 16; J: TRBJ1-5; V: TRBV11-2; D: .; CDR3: CASSLPLRQSHQPQHF; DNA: TGTGCCAGCAGCTTGCCCCTCCGACAGTCTCATCAGCCCCAGCATTTT
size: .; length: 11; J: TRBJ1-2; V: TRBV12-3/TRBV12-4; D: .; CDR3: CASSLSRGYTF; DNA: TGTGCCAGCAGTTTATCGCGGGGCTACACCTTC
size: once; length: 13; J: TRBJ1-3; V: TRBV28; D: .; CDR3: CASSSGVGNTIYF; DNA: TGTGCCAGCAGTTCAGGGGTCGGAAACACCATATATTTT
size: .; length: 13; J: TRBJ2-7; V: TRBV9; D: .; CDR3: CASSRGGTYEQYF; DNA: TGTGCCAGCAGTCGTGGGGGCACCTACGAGCAGTACTTC
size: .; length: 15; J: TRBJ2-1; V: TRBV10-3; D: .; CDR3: CAISETGRLELVQFF; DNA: TGTGCCATCAGTGAGACAGGGCGCCTAGAGTTGGTGCAGTTCTTC
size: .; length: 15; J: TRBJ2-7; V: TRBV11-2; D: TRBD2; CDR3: CASSFGAGWEGEQYF; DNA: TGTGCCAGCAGCTTTGGGGCGGGATGGGAGGGTGAGCAGTACTTC
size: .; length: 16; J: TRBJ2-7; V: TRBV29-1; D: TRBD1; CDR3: CSVEDGRWQGAREQYF; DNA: TGCAGCGTTGAAGACGGTAGGTGGCAGGGGGCTCGCGAGCAGTACTTC
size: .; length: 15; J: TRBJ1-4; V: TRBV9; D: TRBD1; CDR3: CASSTGGVFNEKLFF; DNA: TGTGCCAGCAGCACAGGGGGCGTTTTTAATGAAAAACTGTTTTTT
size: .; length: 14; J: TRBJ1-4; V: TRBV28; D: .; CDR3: CASRNPGADEKLFF; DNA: TGTGCCAGCAGAAACCCAGGGGCGGATGAAAAACTGTTTTTT
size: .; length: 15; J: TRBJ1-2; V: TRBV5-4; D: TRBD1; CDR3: CASSKGQGGVYGYTF; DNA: TGTGCCAGCAGCAAGGGACAGGGAGGGGTCTATGGCTACACCTTC
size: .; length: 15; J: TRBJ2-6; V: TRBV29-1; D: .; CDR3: CSVARWSSGANVLTF; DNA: TGCAGCGTGGCTCGGTGGAGCTCTGGGGCCAACGTCCTGACTTTC
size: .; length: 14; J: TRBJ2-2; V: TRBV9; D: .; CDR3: CASSTRGEAGELFF; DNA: TGTGCCAGCAGCACAAGGGGTGAGGCCGGGGAGCTGTTTTTT
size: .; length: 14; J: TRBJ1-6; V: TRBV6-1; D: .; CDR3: CASSDPAYNSPLHF; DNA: TGTGCCAGCAGTGATCCCGCCTATAATTCACCCCTCCACTTT
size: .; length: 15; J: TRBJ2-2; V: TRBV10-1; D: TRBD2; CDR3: CASSLAGETTGELFF; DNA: TGCGCCAGCAGTCTAGCGGGAGAAACCACCGGGGAGCTGTTTTTT
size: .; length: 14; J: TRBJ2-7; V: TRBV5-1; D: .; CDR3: CASSRRRAADEQYF; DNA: TGCGCCAGCAGCCGGCGTAGAGCGGCAGACGAGCAGTACTTC
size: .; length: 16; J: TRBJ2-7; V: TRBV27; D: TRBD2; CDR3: CASSWSEAGALYEQYF; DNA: TGTGCCAGCAGTTGGAGTGAGGCGGGAGCGCTTTACGAGCAGTACTTC
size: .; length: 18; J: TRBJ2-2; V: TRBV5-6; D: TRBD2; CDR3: CASSPLGTGGYPTGELFF; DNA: TGTGCCAGCAGCCCGCTCGGAACGGGAGGCTACCCCACGGGGGAGCTGTTTTTT
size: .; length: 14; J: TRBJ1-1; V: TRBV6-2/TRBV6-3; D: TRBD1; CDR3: CASSYGTGVTEAFF; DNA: TGTGCCAGCAGTTACGGGACAGGGGTCACTGAAGCTTTCTTT
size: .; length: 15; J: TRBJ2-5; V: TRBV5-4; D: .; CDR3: CASRSWWGGVETQYF; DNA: TGTGCCAGCAGATCCTGGTGGGGGGGCGTAGAGACCCAGTACTTC
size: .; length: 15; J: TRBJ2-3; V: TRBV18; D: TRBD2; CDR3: CASSPGLAGTDTQYF; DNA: TGTGCCAGCTCACCGGGACTAGCGGGTACAGATACGCAGTATTTT
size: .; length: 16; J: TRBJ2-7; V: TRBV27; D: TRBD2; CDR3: CASSSHGGLASYEQYF; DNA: TGTGCCAGCAGTTCCCATGGGGGACTAGCGTCCTACGAGCAGTACTTC
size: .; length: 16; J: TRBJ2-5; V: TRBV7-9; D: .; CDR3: CASSSVGQTSWETQYF; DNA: TGTGCCAGCAGCTCAGTGGGGCAAACCAGTTGGGAGACCCAGTACTTC
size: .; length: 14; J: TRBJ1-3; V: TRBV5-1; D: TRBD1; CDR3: CASRDGQGPNTIYF; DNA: TGCGCCAGCAGGGACGGACAGGGCCCAAACACCATATATTTT